These T cell receptor beta chains were read from a single sample in a study of shared clonotypes between healthy human individuals. Libraries were prepared by immunoSEQ multiplex PCR; TCRdb keeps only in-frame clonotypes and omits some of them. This table has around 88,000 clones, 67% appearing once. Material for sequencing was memory CD8+ T cells sorted from blood. The receptors here all came from a man aged 25 to 40 in good health. CDR3s include the opening cysteine and the closing phenylalanine or tryptophan. D genes are given only for firm matches. Clone sizes are given selectively: once, few, many, or a class where the clone is expanded.

size,J,D,V,DNA,CDR3
.,TRBJ2-7,TRBD1,TRBV7-9,TGTGCCAGCAGCAAGTCGGGGACAGGACACTACGAGCAGTACTTC,CASSKSGTGHYEQYF
.,TRBJ2-1,.,TRBV7-8,TGTGCCAGCAGCTTCCCCCTAGAGAACAATGAGCAGTTCTTC,CASSFPLENNEQFF
.,TRBJ2-4,TRBD2,TRBV7-2,TGTGCCAGCAGCTTTCGTAGCGGGAGAACCAAAAACATTCAGTACTTC,CASSFRSGRTKNIQYF
.,TRBJ2-6,.,TRBV5-2,TGTGCCAGCAAGATCAGTACACAAAGTCGGGCCAACGTCCTGACTTTC,CASKISTQSRANVLTF
.,TRBJ2-3,.,TRBV27,TGTGCCAGCAGTTTATTGGACAGCACAGATACGCAGTATTTT,CASSLLDSTDTQYF
.,TRBJ2-1,TRBD2,TRBV5-6,TGTGCCAGCAGTCTTAGGGGACTAGCGGGGGTGGCGGGCAATGAGCAGTTCTTC,CASSLRGLAGVAGNEQFF
.,TRBJ2-2,.,TRBV5-4,TGTGCCAGCAGCTTGCGTGAGACTAGGGTAACCGGGGAGCTGTTTTTT,CASSLRETRVTGELFF
.,TRBJ1-1,.,TRBV7-2,TGTGCCAGCAGCTTAGTGGGGTTGGGACCTGAAGCTTTCTTT,CASSLVGLGPEAFF
many,TRBJ1-1,.,TRBV12-5,TGTGCTAGTGGTCCTCCTAACAGGACCACTGAAGCTTTCTTT,CASGPPNRTTEAFF
many,TRBJ1-1,.,TRBV10-3,TGTGCCATCAGTGAGTCCATGACAAACACTGAAGCTTTCTTT,CAISESMTNTEAFF
.,TRBJ2-5,TRBD1,TRBV10-2,TGCGCCAGCAGTCCCGGGACAGGGGGCGGTGAGACCCAGTACTTC,CASSPGTGGGETQYF
.,TRBJ2-5,.,TRBV7-7,TGTGCTAGCAGCGACTCAGGGGAGACCCAGTACTTC,CASSDSGETQYF
.,TRBJ2-5,TRBD1,TRBV5-1,TGCGCCAGCAGCTTACAGGGGTCCCAAGAGACCCAGTACTTC,CASSLQGSQETQYF
.,TRBJ2-1,.,TRBV7-2,TGTGCCAGCAGCAGCCGGGCCGACAATGAGCAGTTCTTC,CASSSRADNEQFF
.,TRBJ2-1,TRBD2,TRBV28,TGTGCCAGCAGGGAAATAGCGGGATTGAATGAGCAGTTCTTC,CASREIAGLNEQFF
.,TRBJ2-1,.,TRBV15,TGTGCCACCAGCAGAGAAAACGGGAATGAGCAGTTCTTC,CATSRENGNEQFF
.,TRBJ1-3,.,TRBV9,TGTGCCAGCAGCGCCCGAAGTTCTGGAAACACCATATATTTT,CASSARSSGNTIYF
.,TRBJ1-5,.,TRBV7-9,TGTGCCAGCAGCTTCGCCGGTTTCAATCAGCCCCAGCATTTT,CASSFAGFNQPQHF
.,TRBJ2-5,.,TRBV7-8,TGTGCCAGCAGCTGGTACCAAGAGACCCAGTACTTC,CASSWYQETQYF
once,TRBJ1-2,TRBD1,TRBV6-5,TGTGCCAGCAGTTACTCAATAGGAGGGGGCCATGGCTACACCTTC,CASSYSIGGGHGYTF
.,TRBJ2-1,.,TRBV6-1,TGTGCCAGCAGTGAAGCACGAGGACACCCCTCCTACAATGAGCAGTTCTTC,CASSEARGHPSYNEQFF
.,TRBJ2-7,TRBD1,TRBV28,TGTGCCAGCAGTTGGACGCTTTTGACAGGGGGTGATGAGCAGTACTTC,CASSWTLLTGGDEQYF
.,TRBJ2-4,.,TRBV29-1,TGCAGCGTTGGGGCCCGGGTTCAGTACTTC,CSVGARVQYF
.,TRBJ2-1,TRBD1,TRBV6-4,TGTGCCAGCAGTGACGAAATTGGACAGGGGGTCGGCGAGCAGTTCTTC,CASSDEIGQGVGEQFF
.,TRBJ1-5,.,TRBV28,TGTGCCAGCAGCGCACGCACCCCAGGGCCCCAGCATTTT,CASSARTPGPQHF
.,TRBJ2-7,TRBD1,TRBV29-1,TGCAGCGCCGGGGACAGTCCCTACGAGCAGTACTTC,CSAGDSPYEQYF
few,TRBJ1-1,.,TRBV5-8,TGTGCCAGCAGCTTGGGGCAGGGTTACACTGAAGCTTTCTTT,CASSLGQGYTEAFF
few,TRBJ1-2,.,TRBV27,TGTGCCAGCAGTCCGGGGGCTAGCTATGGCTACACCTTC,CASSPGASYGYTF
.,TRBJ2-2,TRBD2,TRBV2,TGTGCCAGCAGTGTAGGCGGGGGCACCGGGGAGCTGTTTTTT,CASSVGGGTGELFF
many,TRBJ2-7,TRBD2,TRBV7-8,TGTGCCAGCAGCTTTAGCGGGAGCTCGGACGAGCAGTACTTC,CASSFSGSSDEQYF
.,TRBJ2-1,.,TRBV7-2,TGTGCCAGCAGCCCACCCCCCGGACTATACAATGAGCAGTTCTTC,CASSPPPGLYNEQFF
.,TRBJ2-3,TRBD2,TRBV11-2,TGTGCCAGCAGCTTAGTATGGCGGGAGAGCTCAGATACGCAGTATTTT,CASSLVWRESSDTQYF
.,TRBJ1-1,.,TRBV18,TGTGCCAGCTCACCACGGAAAAGGGGCGACACTGAAGCTTTCTTT,CASSPRKRGDTEAFF
.,TRBJ2-1,.,TRBV19,TGTGCCAGCGGAAGCAGGGGGGACAATGAGCAGTTCTTC,CASGSRGDNEQFF
.,TRBJ2-7,TRBD1,TRBV30,TGTGCCTGGAGTGAAGGACAGGGTCTCCACGAGCAGTACTTC,CAWSEGQGLHEQYF
few,TRBJ2-2,TRBD1,TRBV28,TGTGCCAGCATCCAAACAGGGGATCCTTCCGGGGAGCTGTTTTTT,CASIQTGDPSGELFF
.,TRBJ2-7,.,TRBV4-1,TGCGCCAGCAGCCAAGATACTACCGCCTACGAGCAGTACTTC,CASSQDTTAYEQYF
.,TRBJ2-3,.,TRBV6-1,TGTGCCAGCAGTGATGTAATGATGGCCACAGATACGCAGTATTTT,CASSDVMMATDTQYF
many,TRBJ1-1,TRBD1,TRBV5-1,TGCGCCAGCAGCTTGGCCCACGGGACAGTGTTAGACACTGAAGCTTTCTTT,CASSLAHGTVLDTEAFF
many,TRBJ2-1,TRBD2,TRBV6-4,TGTGCCAGCAGTGACTCAGCGGGAGGGTACAATGAGCAGTTCTTC,CASSDSAGGYNEQFF
.,TRBJ1-4,.,TRBV14,TGTGCCAGCAGCCAGGGAATTATAACTAATGAAAAACTGTTTTTT,CASSQGIITNEKLFF
.,TRBJ2-7,TRBD2,TRBV4-1,TGCGCCAGCAGCCAGGCTAGCGGGAGTGTTGAGCAGTACTTC,CASSQASGSVEQYF